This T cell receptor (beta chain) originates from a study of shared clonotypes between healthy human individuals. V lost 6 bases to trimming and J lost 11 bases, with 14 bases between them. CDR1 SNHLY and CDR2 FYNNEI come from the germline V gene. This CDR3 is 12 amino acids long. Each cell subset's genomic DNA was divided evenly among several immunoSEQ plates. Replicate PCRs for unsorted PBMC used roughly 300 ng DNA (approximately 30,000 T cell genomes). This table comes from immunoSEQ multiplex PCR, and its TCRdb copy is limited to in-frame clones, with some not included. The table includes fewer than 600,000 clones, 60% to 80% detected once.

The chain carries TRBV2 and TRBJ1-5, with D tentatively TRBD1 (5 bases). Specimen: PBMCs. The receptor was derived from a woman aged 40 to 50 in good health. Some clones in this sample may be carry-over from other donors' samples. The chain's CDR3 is CASSPGTETQHF. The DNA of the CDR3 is TGTGCCAGCAGCCCAGGGACGGAGACCCAGCATTTT.